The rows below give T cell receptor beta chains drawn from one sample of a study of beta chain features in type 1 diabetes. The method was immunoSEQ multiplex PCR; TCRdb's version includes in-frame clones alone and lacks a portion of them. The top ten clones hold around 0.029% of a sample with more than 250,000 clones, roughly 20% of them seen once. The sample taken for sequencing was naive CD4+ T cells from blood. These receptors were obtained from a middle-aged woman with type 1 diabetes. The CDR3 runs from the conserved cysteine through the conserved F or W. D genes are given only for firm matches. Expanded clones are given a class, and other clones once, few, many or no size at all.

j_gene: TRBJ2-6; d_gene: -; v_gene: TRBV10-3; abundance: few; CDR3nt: TGTGCCATCAGTGTTCCTGGCGGCGGCTCTGGGGCCAACGTCCTGACTTTC; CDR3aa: CAISVPGGGSGANVLTF
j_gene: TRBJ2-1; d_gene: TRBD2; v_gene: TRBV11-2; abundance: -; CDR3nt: TGTGCCAGCAGCTCACCTAGCGGCCCGAGGAGCTCCTACAATGAGCAGTTCTTC; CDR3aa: CASSSPSGPRSSYNEQFF
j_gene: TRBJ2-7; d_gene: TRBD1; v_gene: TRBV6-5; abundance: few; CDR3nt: TGTGCCAGCAGTTACTCGAAGGGACAGGGCTACGAGCAGTACTTC; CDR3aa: CASSYSKGQGYEQYF
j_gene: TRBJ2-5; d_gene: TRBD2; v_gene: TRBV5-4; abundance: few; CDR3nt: TGTGCCAGCAGCCGAGGGACTACTAAAGAGACCCAGTACTTC; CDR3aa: CASSRGTTKETQYF
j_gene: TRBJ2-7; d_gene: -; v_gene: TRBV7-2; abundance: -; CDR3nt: TGTGCCAGCAGCCCACAGGGTAGCTCCTACGAGCAGTACTTC; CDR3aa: CASSPQGSSYEQYF
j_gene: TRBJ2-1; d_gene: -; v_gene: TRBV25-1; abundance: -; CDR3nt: TGTGCCAGCAAGGGAGAGGATCTATACGAGCAGTTCTTC; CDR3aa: CASKGEDLYEQFF
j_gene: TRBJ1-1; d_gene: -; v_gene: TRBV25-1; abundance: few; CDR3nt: TGTGCCAGCAGTGATGCGCGAGGAACTGAAGCTTTCTTT; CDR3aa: CASSDARGTEAFF
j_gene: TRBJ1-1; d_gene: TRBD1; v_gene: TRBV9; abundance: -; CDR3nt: TGTGCCAGCAGCGTCCACAGGGGGCTGAACACTGAAGCTTTCTTT; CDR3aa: CASSVHRGLNTEAFF
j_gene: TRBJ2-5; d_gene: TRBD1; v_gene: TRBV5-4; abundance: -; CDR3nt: TGTGCCAGCGTCCCTCGGGACAGGGGTTTAGAGACCCAGTACTTC; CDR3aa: CASVPRDRGLETQYF
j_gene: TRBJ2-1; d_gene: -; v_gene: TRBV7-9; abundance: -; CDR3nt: TGTGCCAGCAGCTCACAACAGGCTGAGCAGTTCTTC; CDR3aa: CASSSQQAEQFF
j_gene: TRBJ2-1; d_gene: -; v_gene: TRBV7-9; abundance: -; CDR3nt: TGTGCCAGCAGCTTAAGAGAGGACTATGAGCAGTTCTTC; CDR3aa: CASSLREDYEQFF
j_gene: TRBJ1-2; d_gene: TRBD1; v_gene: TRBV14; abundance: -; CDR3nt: TGTGCCAGCAGCCAAGATCGGGCAGGGGGCGATGGCTACACCTTC; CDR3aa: CASSQDRAGGDGYTF
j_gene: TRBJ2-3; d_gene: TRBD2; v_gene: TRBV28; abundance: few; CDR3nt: TGTGCCAGCAGTTTCCACGTCAGAGGGAGGGGATATTTT; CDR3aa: CASSFHVRGRGYF